The 8 T cell receptor beta chains in this list originate from one sample, sequenced in a study of blood T cell repertoires in COVID-19. This table comes from immunoSEQ multiplex PCR, and its TCRdb copy is limited to in-frame clones, with some not included. The sample has 90,000 to 150,000 clones, approximately 86% seen once. Specimen: peripheral blood. The receptors were sampled from a woman aged 45-59 years with active or convalescent COVID-19.

The rearrangement uses TRBV5-1 and TRBJ2-5; 9 nucleotides match TRBD1. The CDR3 has 15 residues. The germline V gene encodes CDR1 SGHRS and CDR2 YFSETQ. J was trimmed by 5 bases and V by 4 bases; bases with no gene match: 9. The CDR3 spells CASSTQGAVEETQYF. DNA for the CDR3: TGCGCCAGCAGCACACAGGGGGCGGTGGAGGAGACCCAGTACTTC.

The chain recombines TRBV7-2 with TRBJ1-1, with TRBD1 as a possible D gene (6 bases). The germline CDR1 and CDR2 sequences are SGHTA and FQGNSA. The length of the CDR3 is 11 residues. The V gene lost 4 bases and the J gene lost 11 bases, with 11 bases spanning the gap. CDR3 in DNA: TGTGCCAGCAGCTCCACCCAGGGGGCTTTCTTT. It specifies CASSSTQGAFF.

The V gene is TRBV12-3 or TRBV12-4, the J gene TRBJ1-5; 7 bases are a match to TRBD1. This CDR3 is 13 amino acids long. The junction had 1 base not matched to a gene; V was cut back by 5 bases and J by 3 bases. The CDR3 loop reads CASSGQANQPQHF. The DNA for the CDR3 is TGTGCCAGCAGTGGACAGGCCAATCAGCCCCAGCATTTT.

V gene TRBV27 combines with J gene TRBJ1-2, with a weak D call TRBD1 (5 bases). The CDR3 contains 12 residues. Between the trimmed V and J ends, which lost 5 bases and 5 bases, there was a span of 9 bases. Germline assignment: CDR1 MNHEY and CDR2 SMNVEV (reference sequence). As DNA, the CDR3 is TGTGCCAGCAGTGCCCAGGGTTATGGCTACACCTTC. Its protein is CASSAQGYGYTF.

The chain uses TRBV2 and TRBJ2-1, with D perhaps matching TRBD2 (6 bases). The CDR3 contains 14 residues. Between the trimmed V and J ends, which lost 7 bases and 0 bases, there was a span of 10 bases. Looked up from germline, CDR1 is SNHLY and CDR2 is FYNNEI. CDR3 sequence: CASTLAASYNEQFF. The CDR3 DNA follows: TGTGCCAGCACCTTAGCGGCCTCCTACAATGAGCAGTTCTTC.

This sequence joins TRBV6-5 and TRBJ2-1; D gene uncertain. There are 13 residues in the CDR3. Deletions cut 6 bases from V and 8 bases from J, with 14 bases between. Germline V lookup: CDR1 MNHEY, CDR2 SVGAGI. Here the CDR3 DNA reads TGTGCCAGCAGGAACCCTAGTGGTGATGAGCAGTTCTTC. Translating gives CASRNPSGDEQFF.

The genes are TRBV4-3 and TRBJ2-3; 8 positions agree with TRBD2. The CDR3 length is 17 residues. Germline loops: CDR1 LGHNA, CDR2 YSLEER. J was trimmed by 1 base and V by 3 bases; bases with no gene match: 9. The CDR3 spells CASSHREGAGGTDTQYF. CDR3 coding DNA: TGCGCCAGCAGCCACCGAGAGGGAGCGGGAGGCACAGATACGCAGTATTTT.

The chain links TRBV7-2 to TRBJ2-7, with 8 bases lining up with TRBD1. The CDR3 runs to 14 residues. In germline, CDR1 is SGHTA, CDR2 FQGNSA. The V gene end was trimmed by 1 base and the J gene end by 2 bases; junction bases not matched to a gene: 1. DNA of the CDR3: TGTGCCAGCAGCTTAGGGACAGGGACCTACGAGCAGTACTTC. Residues: CASSLGTGTYEQYF.